This is a list of T cell receptor beta chains from one sample in a study of breast tumors, draining lymph nodes, adjacent tissues. MiXCR, applied by TCRdb to the multiplex PCR reads, yields one record per CDR3 protein. The sample contains under 300,000 distinct CDR3 sequences, approximately 36% of which appear only once. Material: axillary lymph node tissue. The origin of the receptors is a female donor with breast cancer. Some clones in this sample may be carry-over from other donors' samples. The CDR3 runs from the conserved cysteine through the conserved F or W. Fields, in order: J gene, V gene, clone size, CDR3 protein. Not every row has a clone size; where given, it reads once, few, many or a size class.

TRBJ2-3 | TRBV20-1 | many | CSAVTSGSSDTQYF
TRBJ1-5 | TRBV24-1 | . | CATSDPVTGAGQPQHF
TRBJ1-5 | TRBV20-1 | many | CSARGGQGEFQPQHF
TRBJ2-1 | TRBV12-3/TRBV12-4 | few | CASSLGAGFAGEQFF
TRBJ2-2 | TRBV24-1 | many | CATSDPLSSTNTGELFF
TRBJ2-7 | TRBV14 | . | CASSQDSYRFSYAQYF
TRBJ2-1 | TRBV19 | many | CASSSPNLAGGQGHEQFF
TRBJ2-3 | TRBV7-8 | . | CASSFPGPGANVLTFGAGTDTQYF
TRBJ2-7 | TRBV7-8 | few | CASSSGTSYEQYF
TRBJ2-2 | TRBV7-7 | many | CASSLRASGRLVNTGELFF
TRBJ2-1 | TRBV7-2 | many | CASSAAGTGEVVAGFINEQFF
TRBJ2-5 | TRBV11-2 | . | CASSFYICSARRGLAGNQETQYF
TRBJ2-1 | TRBV29-1 | . | CSLVRGAIYNEQFF
TRBJ2-3 | TRBV10-3 | . | CAISEMAGTTDTQYF
TRBJ2-3 | TRBV7-2 | many | CASSSSGGPTDTQYF
TRBJ1-6 | TRBV6-1 | many | CASLGTNSPLHF
TRBJ2-2 | TRBV6-5 | many | CASSKRSSGGVVFF
TRBJ2-7 | TRBV11-3 | many | CASSFGREANYEQYF
TRBJ2-7 | TRBV18 | many | CASSQLAGGHPEQYF
TRBJ2-7 | TRBV14 | many | CASSQAPGLAVYEQYF
TRBJ2-5 | TRBV7-9 | many | CASSLGLAGYQETQYF
TRBJ2-7 | TRBV4-1 | many | CASSQDWTVSNYEQYF
TRBJ2-5 | TRBV25-1 | few | CASSDPGGRETQYF
TRBJ1-1 | TRBV7-2 | . | CASSRRLETEAFF
TRBJ1-4 | TRBV28 | . | CASSLGQVPNEKLFF
TRBJ2-1 | TRBV4-1 | many | CASSQAGTAYNEQFF